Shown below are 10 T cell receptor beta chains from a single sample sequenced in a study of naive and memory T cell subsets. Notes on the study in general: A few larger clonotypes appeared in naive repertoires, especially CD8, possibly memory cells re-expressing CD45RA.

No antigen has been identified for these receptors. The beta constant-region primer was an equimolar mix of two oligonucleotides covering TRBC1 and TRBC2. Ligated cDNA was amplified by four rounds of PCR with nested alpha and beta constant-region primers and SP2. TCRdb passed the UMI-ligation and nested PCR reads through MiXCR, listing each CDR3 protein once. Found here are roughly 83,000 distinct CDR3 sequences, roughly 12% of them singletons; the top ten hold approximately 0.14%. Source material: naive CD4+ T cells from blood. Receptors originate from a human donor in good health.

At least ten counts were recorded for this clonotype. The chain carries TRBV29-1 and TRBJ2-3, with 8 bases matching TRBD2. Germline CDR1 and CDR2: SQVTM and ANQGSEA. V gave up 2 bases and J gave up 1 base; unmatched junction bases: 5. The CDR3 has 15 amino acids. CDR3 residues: CSVEPPSGRTDTQYF. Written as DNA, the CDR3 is TGCAGCGTTGAACCACCTAGCGGGCGCACAGATACGCAGTATTTT.

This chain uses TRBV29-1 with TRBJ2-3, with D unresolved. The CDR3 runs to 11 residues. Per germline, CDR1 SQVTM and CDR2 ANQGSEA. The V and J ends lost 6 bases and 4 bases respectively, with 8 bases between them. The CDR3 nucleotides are TGCAGCGTGACGGTGGCAGATACGCAGTATTTT. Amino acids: CSVTVADTQYF.

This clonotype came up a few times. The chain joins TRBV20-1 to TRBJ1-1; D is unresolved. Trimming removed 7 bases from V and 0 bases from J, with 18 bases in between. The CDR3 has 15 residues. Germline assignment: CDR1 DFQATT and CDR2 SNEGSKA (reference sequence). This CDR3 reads CSVGLTSVMNTEAFF. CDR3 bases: TGCAGTGTCGGGCTAACCAGTGTAATGAACACTGAAGCTTTCTTT.

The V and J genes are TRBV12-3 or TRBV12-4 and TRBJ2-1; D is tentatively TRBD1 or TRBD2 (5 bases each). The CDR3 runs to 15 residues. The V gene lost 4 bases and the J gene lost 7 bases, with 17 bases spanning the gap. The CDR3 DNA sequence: TGTGCCAGCAGTTGGATGTCGGGGCAGCGAAATGAGCAGTTCTTC. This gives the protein CASSWMSGQRNEQFF.

The CDR3 bases are TGCGCCAGCAGCACAACCGGGACAGGGGGCGAGGAGCAGTACTTC. It specifies CASSTTGTGGEEQYF. The chain has TRBV5-1 and TRBJ2-7; 12 nucleotides align to TRBD1. Germline CDR1 SGHRS, CDR2 YFSETQ. Trimming at V came to 4 bases and at J to 7 bases, leaving 9 bases not matched to a gene. CDR3 length: 15 amino acids.

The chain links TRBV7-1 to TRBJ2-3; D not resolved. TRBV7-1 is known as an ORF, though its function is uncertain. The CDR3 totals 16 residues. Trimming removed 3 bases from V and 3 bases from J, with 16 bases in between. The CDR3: CASSSPSRRVTDTQYF. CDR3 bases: TGTGCCAGCAGCTCCCCTTCCCGAAGGGTAACAGATACGCAGTATTTT.

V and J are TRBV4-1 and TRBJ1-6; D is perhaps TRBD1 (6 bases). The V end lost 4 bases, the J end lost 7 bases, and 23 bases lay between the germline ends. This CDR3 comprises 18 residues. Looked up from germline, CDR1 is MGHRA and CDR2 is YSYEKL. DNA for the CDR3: TGCGCCAGCAGCCCAAAAACAGGGACGGGTGCATCCAATTCACCCCTCCACTTT. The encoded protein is CASSPKTGTGASNSPLHF.

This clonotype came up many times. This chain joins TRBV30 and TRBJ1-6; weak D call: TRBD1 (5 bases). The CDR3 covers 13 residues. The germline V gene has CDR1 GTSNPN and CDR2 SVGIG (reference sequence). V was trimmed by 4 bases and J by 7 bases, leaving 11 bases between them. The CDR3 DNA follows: TGTGCCTGGAAGGGGCAACCGAATTCACCCCTCCACTTT. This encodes CAWKGQPNSPLHF.

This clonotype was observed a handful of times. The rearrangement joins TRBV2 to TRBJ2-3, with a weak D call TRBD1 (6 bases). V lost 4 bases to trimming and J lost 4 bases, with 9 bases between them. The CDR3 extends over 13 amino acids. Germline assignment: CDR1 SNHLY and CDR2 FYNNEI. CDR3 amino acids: CASSVQGPDTQYF. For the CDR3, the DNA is TGTGCCAGCAGTGTACAGGGTCCAGATACGCAGTATTTT.

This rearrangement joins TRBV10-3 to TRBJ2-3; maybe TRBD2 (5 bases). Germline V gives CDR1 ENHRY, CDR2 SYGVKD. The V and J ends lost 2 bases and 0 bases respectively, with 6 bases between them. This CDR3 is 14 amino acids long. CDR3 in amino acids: CAISERGSTDTQYF. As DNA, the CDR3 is TGTGCCATCAGTGAGCGGGGTAGCACAGATACGCAGTATTTT.